This record concerns one T cell receptor (beta chain) sequence. Its antigen is currently unknown. This table comes from immunoSEQ multiplex PCR, and its TCRdb copy is limited to in-frame clones, with some not included. The sample records fewer than 70,000 clones, over 60% being singletons. These data originate in a study of T cell responses to AZD1222 COVID-19 vaccine. Trimming shortened V by 3 bases and J by 6 bases, and 17 bases separated the two germline ends. The CDR3 consists of 15 residues. Per the germline V gene, CDR1 is DFQATT and CDR2 is SNEGSKA (reference sequence). Study findings and constraints: All repertoire sampling was performed exclusively after the peak T cell response. As reported, nearly half of all spike-specific TCRs target variant regions that are unmutated.

The sequencing used peripheral blood, collected 28 days after the second AZD1222 dose. The V and J genes are TRBV20-1 and TRBJ2-2; D is perhaps TRBD2 (6 bases). The origin of this receptor is an adult who received the AZD1222 COVID-19 vaccine. In nucleotides, the CDR3 is TGCAGTGCTAGTCGGCGGGGCCGCCCGGCCGGGGAGCTGTTTTTT. Amino acids: CSASRRGRPAGELFF.